A single sample is the source of the 27 T cell receptor beta chains below, sequenced in a study of blood T cell repertoires in COVID-19. Sequenced by immunoSEQ multiplex PCR; TCRdb stores in-frame clones only, minus some. This table holds 95,000 to 110,000 clones, almost 85% found once. Sequenced material: peripheral blood. The receptors were sampled from a human donor in a cohort sampled during active COVID-19.

V is TRBV5-1 and J is TRBJ1-2; D uncertain. Germline V gives CDR1 SGHRS, CDR2 YFSETQ. V was cut by 0 bases and J by 4 bases, with 13 bases left in between. The CDR3 totals 15 residues. The CDR3 DNA follows: TGCGCCAGCAGCTTGGGAGGAACGCTCCCCTATGGCTACACCTTC. This encodes CASSLGGTLPYGYTF.

CDR3 bases: TGTGCCAGCAGCGTAGTGTCTAGGGGCCATGGGGATGAGCAGTTCTTC. Residues: CASSVVSRGHGDEQFF. The chain is built from TRBV9 and TRBJ2-1; a possible D gene is TRBD1 (5 bases). CDR3 size: 16 residues. Germline CDR1 reads SGDLS; CDR2 reads YYNGEE. The ends were cut back, 0 bases at V and 8 bases at J, with 18 bases in the middle.

This clone was counted between two and nine times. The chain employs TRBV19 and TRBJ1-5; 9 bases align to TRBD1. The length of the CDR3 is 16 residues. V was clipped by 4 bases and J by 5 bases; unmatched bases: 9. CDR1 and CDR2 from the germline V gene are LNHDA and SQIVND (reference sequence). The CDR3 protein is CASSSRDRDRYQPQHF. DNA of the CDR3: TGTGCCAGTAGTAGCCGGGACAGGGATCGATATCAGCCCCAGCATTTT.

The V and J genes are TRBV7-9 and TRBJ2-7, with 11 positions matching TRBD1. Germline values: CDR1 SEHNR, CDR2 FQNEAQ (reference sequence). The CDR3 extends over 14 amino acids. The J segment lost 5 bases and the V segment lost 7 bases, leaving 7 bases of the junction unmatched. The CDR3 reads CASTTGQGVDEQYF. The CDR3 DNA reads as TGTGCCAGCACCACGGGACAGGGGGTCGACGAGCAGTACTTC. Combining the CDR3 with reference TRBV7-9 and TRBJ2-7 gives the whole variable domain DTGVSQNPRHKITKRGQNVTFRCDPISEHNRLYWYRQTLGQGPEFLTYFQNEAQLEKSRLLSDRFSAERPKGSFSTLEIQRTEQGDSAMYLCASTTGQGVDEQYFGPGTRLTVT.

The chain joins TRBV27 to TRBJ2-1; D is perhaps TRBD1 (5 bases). Germline V gene data show CDR1 as MNHEY and CDR2 as SMNVEV (reference sequence). The ends were cut back, 5 bases at V and 4 bases at J, with 18 bases in the middle. The CDR3 extends over 16 amino acids. Here the CDR3 DNA reads TGTGCCAGCAGTCCCGGACAATCATCGATTTACAATGAGCAGTTCTTC. This gives the protein CASSPGQSSIYNEQFF.

The V gene is TRBV9, the J gene TRBJ2-6; D perhaps matches TRBD1 (6 bases). Trimming left V 3 bases short and J 0 bases short, with 19 bases between. In germline, CDR1 is SGDLS, CDR2 YYNGEE. This CDR3 spans 19 amino acids. CDR3 amino acids: CASSDRGQSPFSGANVLTF. The CDR3 nucleotides are TGTGCCAGCAGCGACCGTGGACAGTCTCCCTTCTCTGGGGCCAACGTCCTGACTTTC.

The V call is TRBV10-3, the J call TRBJ1-1; no clear D. The V gene's germline CDR1 is ENHRY and CDR2 SYGVKD. The CDR3 totals 15 residues. V lost 0 bases and J lost 5, with 13 bases in between. The CDR3 loop reads CAISESDPRRTEAFF. Here the CDR3 DNA reads TGTGCCATCAGTGAGTCTGACCCTAGGAGAACTGAAGCTTTCTTT.

The chain uses TRBV30 and TRBJ1-2; 9 bases are shared with TRBD1. From germline, CDR1 is GTSNPN and CDR2 SVGIG (reference sequence). CDR3 length: 14 residues. After removal of 0 bases from V and 3 bases from J, the junction contained 2 bases not matched to a gene. DNA for the CDR3: TGTGCCTGGAGTGTTACAGGGGGCTACTATGGCTACACCTTC. This encodes CAWSVTGGYYGYTF.

The chain carries TRBV7-7 and TRBJ2-5; tentatively, D is TRBD2 (6 bases). Germline V CDR1 and CDR2: SSHAT, FNYEAQ (reference sequence). The CDR3 extends over 14 amino acids. V lost 5 bases, J lost 10 bases, and 20 bases lay in between. The CDR3 region has the DNA TGTGCCAGCAGCCCCAGTCGGACGGGCGGGGACCAGTACTTC. It is translated as CASSPSRTGGDQYF.

This chain links TRBV9 with TRBJ2-1, with TRBD2 as a possible D gene (5 bases). V was cut by 4 bases and J by 8 bases, with 19 bases left in between. The length of the CDR3 is 15 residues. Germline CDR1 and CDR2: SGDLS and YYNGEE. The CDR3 DNA sequence: TGTGCCAGCAGCAAGGACTGGATACCAGGCGATGAGCAGTTCTTC. Translating gives CASSKDWIPGDEQFF.

This clone was seen a single time. This chain uses TRBV4-3 with TRBJ2-3; D possibly corresponds to TRBD1 (5 bases). V was pared by 1 base and J by 2 bases, with 10 bases between. Germline V gene lookup returns CDR1 LGHNA and CDR2 YSLEER. This CDR3 contains 15 residues. CDR3 sequence reads: CASSQGQPNTDTQYF. DNA for the CDR3: TGCGCCAGCAGCCAAGGACAGCCCAACACAGATACGCAGTATTTT.

The chain uses TRBV7-2 and TRBJ2-5, with TRBD2 identical over 13 bases. From germline, CDR1 is SGHTA and CDR2 FQGNSA. This CDR3 has 15 amino acids. Trimming cost V 4 bases and J 3 bases; bases outside gene matches: 2. The CDR3 here is CASSSGLAGEETQYF. In nucleotides, the CDR3 is TGTGCCAGCAGCTCCGGACTAGCGGGAGAAGAGACCCAGTACTTC. The whole variable domain, remainder taken from reference TRBV7-2 and TRBJ2-5, is GAGVSQSPSNKVTEKGKDVELRCDPISGHTALYWYRQSLGQGLEFLIYFQGNSAPDKSGLPSDRFSAERTGGSVSTLTIQRTQQEDSAVYLCASSSGLAGEETQYFGPGTRLLVL.

The chain is built from TRBV5-1 and TRBJ2-4, with 8 nucleotides matching TRBD2. J lost 8 bases, V lost 1 base, and 11 bases had no gene match. Germline CDR1 SGHRS, CDR2 YFSETQ. The CDR3 sequence is 16 residues long. The CDR3 reads CASSLWVSGRGDIQYF. In nucleotides, the CDR3 is TGCGCCAGCAGCTTGTGGGTAAGCGGGAGAGGAGACATTCAGTACTTC.

This chain joins TRBV30 and TRBJ2-2; 9 bases map to TRBD1. The germline V gene encodes CDR1 GTSNPN and CDR2 SVGIG (reference sequence). Trimming removed 6 bases from V and 1 base from J; junction bases left unmatched: 6. This CDR3 has 15 residues. CDR3 nucleotides: TGTGCCTGTAAAACAGGGGGCGGGAACACCGGGGAGCTGTTTTTT. It translates to CACKTGGGNTGELFF.

This clone was detected a few times. The chain employs TRBV9 and TRBJ2-5, with D perhaps matching TRBD2 (5 bases). V lost 2 bases, J lost 2 bases, and 10 bases lay in between. The germline V gene has CDR1 SGDLS and CDR2 YYNGEE. The CDR3 length is 14 residues. The CDR3 nucleotides are TGTGCCAGCAGCGTTAGTAGCGTACAAGAGACCCAGTACTTC. Translating it yields CASSVSSVQETQYF. Full variable domain (missing parts from reference TRBV9 and TRBJ2-5): DSGVTQTPKHLITATGQRVTLRCSPRSGDLSVYWYQQSLDQGLQFLIQYYNGEERAKGNILERFSAQQFPDLHSELNLSSLELGDSALYFCASSVSSVQETQYFGPGTRLLVL.

The chain recombines TRBV7-2 with TRBJ1-2, with a possible D match to TRBD1 (5 bases). V gave up 4 bases and J gave up 0 bases, with 12 bases separating them. CDR3 length equals 15 residues. Germline V gives CDR1 SGHTA, CDR2 FQGNSA. The CDR3 region is CASSWGDASNYGYTF. Written as DNA, the CDR3 is TGTGCCAGCAGCTGGGGGGACGCATCTAACTATGGCTACACCTTC. The variable domain in full, with the rest retrieved from reference TRBV7-2 and TRBJ1-2, is GAGVSQSPSNKVTEKGKDVELRCDPISGHTALYWYRQSLGQGLEFLIYFQGNSAPDKSGLPSDRFSAERTGGSVSTLTIQRTQQEDSAVYLCASSWGDASNYGYTFGSGTRLTVV.

The chain uses TRBV18 and TRBJ1-2; 9 bases match TRBD1. The germline CDR1 and CDR2 sequences are KGHSH and LQKENI. The CDR3 runs 18 residues. V gave up 0 bases and J gave up 8 bases; unmatched junction bases: 16. In DNA, the CDR3 is TGTGCCAGCTCACCACCGTACGGGGGGCCGGGACAGGGACTCGGCTACACCTTC. Translating gives CASSPPYGGPGQGLGYTF.

A single count supports this clone. The chain links TRBV3-1 (or the pseudogene TRBV3-2) to TRBJ2-7; TRBD2 matches 12 bases. CDR1 and CDR2 from the germline V gene are LGHDT and YNNKEL (reference sequence). V lost 1 base and J lost 5; bases outside the gene matches: 15. CDR3 size: 19 residues. In DNA form, the CDR3 reads TGTGCCAGCAGCCAAGTCCGGGGGACTAGCGGGCCCCCCCTCAACGAGCAGTACGTC. Translation gives CASSQVRGTSGPPLNEQYV.

This clone showed up just once. The chain carries TRBV7-9 and TRBJ2-1; TRBD1 matches 10 bases. The CDR3 loop spans 15 amino acids. Germline V CDR1 and CDR2: SEHNR, FQNEAQ (reference sequence). V shed 5 bases and J 15 bases; nucleotides not matched to a gene: 16. The CDR3 spells CASSPAGTGARGGFF. As DNA, the CDR3 is TGTGCCAGCAGCCCGGCCGGGACAGGGGCCCGGGGGGGGTTCTTC.

The chain links TRBV2 to TRBJ2-1, with 10 bases fitting TRBD2. Trimming at V came to 10 bases and at J to 9 bases, leaving 9 bases not matched to a gene. This CDR3 is 13 amino acids long. CDR1 is SNHLY, CDR2 FYNNEI, per germline. The CDR3 DNA reads TGTGCCACCATAGCGGGAGGCTTAGGTGAGCAGTTCTTC. This codes for CATIAGGLGEQFF.

This clone occurred once. This chain links TRBV2 with TRBJ1-5; 9 positions match TRBD1. With 7 bases clipped from V and 2 bases from J, the junction kept 6 bases outside the gene matches. The CDR3 has 15 residues. The germline gives CDR1 SNHLY, CDR2 FYNNEI. CDR3 sequence (DNA): TGTGCCAGCAACAGGGGGCAATTTGGCAATCAGCCCCAGCATTTT. This codes for CASNRGQFGNQPQHF.

The V gene is TRBV14, the J gene TRBJ2-7; TRBD2 agrees at 8 bases. V lost 5 bases, J lost 3 bases, and 3 bases stayed unmatched. The CDR3 is 13 residues long. From germline, CDR1 is SGHDN and CDR2 FVKESK. CDR3 in DNA: TGTGCCAGCAGCGGCGGGGGGTTCTACGAGCAGTACTTC. Amino acid sequence: CASSGGGFYEQYF.

This chain uses TRBV7-9 with TRBJ2-1, with TRBD2 matching over 12 bases. V lost 6 bases to trimming and J lost 7 bases; unmatched junction nucleotides: 7. This CDR3 contains 15 residues. Germline CDR1 is SEHNR and CDR2 is FQNEAQ (reference sequence). The CDR3 nucleotides are TGTGCCAGCAGTCCTAGCGGGAGGGCCCGGAATGAGCAGTTCTTC. Residues: CASSPSGRARNEQFF.

This chain uses TRBV5-1 with TRBJ2-6; a possible D gene is TRBD2 (5 bases). The ends were cut back, 0 bases at V and 4 bases at J, with 8 bases in the middle. Per germline, CDR1 SGHRS and CDR2 YFSETQ. The CDR3 consists of 15 residues. CDR3 loop: CASSLGGHGANVLTF. CDR3 coding DNA: TGCGCCAGCAGCTTGGGCGGGCACGGGGCCAACGTCCTGACTTTC.

The rearrangement uses TRBV5-4 and TRBJ2-2, with 7 nucleotides matching TRBD2. Germline V gene data show CDR1 as SGHNT and CDR2 as YYREEE (reference sequence). V lost 4 bases and J lost 2; bases outside the gene matches: 5. The CDR3 runs to 15 residues. The CDR3 spells CASSPRGLNTGELFF. Here the CDR3 DNA reads TGTGCCAGCAGCCCGCGGGGACTAAACACCGGGGAGCTGTTTTTT.

The V gene is TRBV18, the J gene TRBJ1-3, with a possible D match to TRBD1 (5 bases). Germline CDR1 is KGHSH and CDR2 is LQKENI. This CDR3 has 16 residues. The germline V and J ends were trimmed by 1 base and 0 bases, with 10 bases remaining between them. CDR3: CASSPLTGRSGNTIYF. The CDR3 DNA follows: TGTGCCAGCTCACCACTAACAGGCCGCTCTGGAAACACCATATATTTT.

The gene calls are TRBV5-6 and TRBJ2-5; 9 bases map to TRBD1. Germline values: CDR1 SGHDT, CDR2 YYEEEE. CDR3 size: 15 residues. V shed 6 bases and J 6 bases; nucleotides not matched to a gene: 12. CDR3 loop: CASTSNGQGMKTQYF. The CDR3 DNA reads as TGTGCCAGCACTTCAAATGGACAGGGGATGAAGACCCAGTACTTC.